The clone carrying this T cell receptor beta chain was seen more than once but under ten times. Its antigen is as yet unknown. The data stem from a study of T cell repertoires in cytomegalovirus infection. Study-wide points: HLA-C-restricted TCR beta clonotypes specific for CMV led the ex vivo response.

TCRdb called the reads again in MiXCR, with one record for every CDR3 protein. The table includes about 740,000 distinct CDR3 sequences, 33% detected once. V lost 4 bases and J lost 4; bases outside the gene matches: 6. CDR1 and CDR2 (germline): SGHDT, YYEEEE. The CDR3 totals 14 residues. The sequencing here drew on cultured PBMCs, taken from culture after CMV antigen stimulation. The chain joins TRBV5-6 to TRBJ2-7, with 9 bases matching TRBD1. The sequence derives from a human donor in good health (CMV status not recorded). Some clones in this sample may be carry-over from other donors' samples. CDR3 sequence reads: CASSAGQGRYEQYF. CDR3 sequence (DNA): TGTGCCAGCAGCGCGGGACAGGGTAGGTACGAGCAGTACTTC.